This TCR beta chain was sequenced during a study of T cell responses to AZD1222 COVID-19 vaccine. Overall study results and limits: Donors were mostly white British, more females; clonal diversity possibly underestimated. Repertoires were collected only later (after the peak T cell response had occurred). Nearly half of spike-specific TCRs reportedly target unmutated variant regions.

The V end lost 4 bases, the J end lost 0 bases, and 5 bases lay between the germline ends. CDR3 size: 13 residues. Germline values: CDR1 KGHDR, CDR2 SFDVKD. The assay was immunoSEQ multiplex PCR, and TCRdb's table has in-frame clones only and misses some. The profile shows 100,000 to 120,000 clones, 85% to 95% of them singletons. Turning to this clone: Antigen specificity is unknown.

This TCR was sampled from an adult in good health. The sample here was peripheral blood, taken on day 0 of AZD1222 vaccination. The chain combines TRBV24-1 with TRBJ1-2; D gene uncertain. The CDR3: CATSDGANYGYTF. The CDR3 DNA follows: TGTGCCACCAGTGACGGAGCTAACTATGGCTACACCTTC.